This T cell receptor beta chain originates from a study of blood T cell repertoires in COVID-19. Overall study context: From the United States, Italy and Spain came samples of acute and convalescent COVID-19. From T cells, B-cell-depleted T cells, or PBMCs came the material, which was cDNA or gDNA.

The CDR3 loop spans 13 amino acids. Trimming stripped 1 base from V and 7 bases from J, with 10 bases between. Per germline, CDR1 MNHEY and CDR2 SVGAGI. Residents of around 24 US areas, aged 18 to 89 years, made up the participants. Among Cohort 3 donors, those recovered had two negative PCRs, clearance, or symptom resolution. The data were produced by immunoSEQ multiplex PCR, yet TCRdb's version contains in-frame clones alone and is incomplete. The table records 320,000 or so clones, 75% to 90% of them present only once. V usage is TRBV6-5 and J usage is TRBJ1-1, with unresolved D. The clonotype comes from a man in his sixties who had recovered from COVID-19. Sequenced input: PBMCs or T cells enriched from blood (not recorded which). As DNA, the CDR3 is TGTGCCAGCAGTTACTTCACCCGGGGTGAAGCTTTCTTT. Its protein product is CASSYFTRGEAFF.